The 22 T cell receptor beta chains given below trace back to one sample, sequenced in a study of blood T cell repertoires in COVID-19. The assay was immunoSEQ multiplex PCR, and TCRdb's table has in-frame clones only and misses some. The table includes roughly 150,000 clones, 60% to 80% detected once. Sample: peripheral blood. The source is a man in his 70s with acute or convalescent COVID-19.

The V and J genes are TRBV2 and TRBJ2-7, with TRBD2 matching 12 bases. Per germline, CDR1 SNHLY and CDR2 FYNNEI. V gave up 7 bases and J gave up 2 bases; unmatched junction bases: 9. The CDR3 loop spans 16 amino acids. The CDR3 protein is CASKGLAGRSAYEQYF. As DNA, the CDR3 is TGTGCCAGCAAAGGACTAGCGGGGAGATCGGCCTACGAGCAGTACTTC.

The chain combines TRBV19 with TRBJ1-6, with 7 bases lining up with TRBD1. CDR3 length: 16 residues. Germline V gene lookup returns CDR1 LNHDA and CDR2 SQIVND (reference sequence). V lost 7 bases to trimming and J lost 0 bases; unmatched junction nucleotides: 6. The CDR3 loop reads CASTTGWSSYNSPLHF. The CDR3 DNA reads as TGTGCCAGTACGACAGGGTGGAGCTCCTATAATTCACCCCTCCACTTT.

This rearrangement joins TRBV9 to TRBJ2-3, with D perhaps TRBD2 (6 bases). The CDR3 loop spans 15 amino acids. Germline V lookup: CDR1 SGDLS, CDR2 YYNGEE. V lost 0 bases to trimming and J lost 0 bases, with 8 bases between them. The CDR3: CASSVGGASTDTQYF. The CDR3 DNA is TGTGCCAGCAGCGTAGGCGGGGCTAGCACAGATACGCAGTATTTT.

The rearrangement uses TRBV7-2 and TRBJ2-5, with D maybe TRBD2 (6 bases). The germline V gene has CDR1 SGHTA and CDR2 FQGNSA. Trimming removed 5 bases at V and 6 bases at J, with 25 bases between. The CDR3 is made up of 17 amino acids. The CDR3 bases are TGTGCCAGCAGCCCCCCGCCGATCGGGACTCCCGGCAAGACCCAGTACTTC. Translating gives CASSPPPIGTPGKTQYF.

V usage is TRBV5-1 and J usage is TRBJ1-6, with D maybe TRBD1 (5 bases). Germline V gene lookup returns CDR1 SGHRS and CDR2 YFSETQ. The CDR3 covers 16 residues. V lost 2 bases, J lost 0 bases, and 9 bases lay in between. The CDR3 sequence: CASSLQDSSYNSPLHF. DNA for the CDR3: TGCGCCAGCAGCTTACAGGATAGCTCCTATAATTCACCCCTCCACTTT.

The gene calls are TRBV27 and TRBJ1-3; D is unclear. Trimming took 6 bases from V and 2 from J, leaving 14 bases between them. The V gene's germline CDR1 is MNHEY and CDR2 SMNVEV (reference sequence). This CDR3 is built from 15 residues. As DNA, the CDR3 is TGTGCCAGCAGCCTCAGCGGGGTTGCTGGAAACACCATATATTTT. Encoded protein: CASSLSGVAGNTIYF.

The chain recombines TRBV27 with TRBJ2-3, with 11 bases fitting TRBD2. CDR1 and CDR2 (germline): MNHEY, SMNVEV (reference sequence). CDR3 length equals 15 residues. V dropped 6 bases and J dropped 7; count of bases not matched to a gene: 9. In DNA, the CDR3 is TGTGCCAGCAGCGTACTAGCGGGAGATAAAAATACGCAGTATTTT. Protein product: CASSVLAGDKNTQYF.

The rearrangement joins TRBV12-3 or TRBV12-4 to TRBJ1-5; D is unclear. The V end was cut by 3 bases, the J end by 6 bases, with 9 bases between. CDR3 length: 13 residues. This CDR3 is CASSLRVSQPQHF. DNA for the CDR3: TGTGCCAGCAGTTTGCGGGTGAGTCAGCCCCAGCATTTT.

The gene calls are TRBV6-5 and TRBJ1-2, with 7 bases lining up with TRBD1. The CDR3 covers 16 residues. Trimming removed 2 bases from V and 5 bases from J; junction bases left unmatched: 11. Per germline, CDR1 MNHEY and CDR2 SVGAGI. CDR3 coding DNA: TGTGCCAGCAGTTACAGCCGCGGGACAGCCAAGTATGGCTACACCTTC. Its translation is CASSYSRGTAKYGYTF.

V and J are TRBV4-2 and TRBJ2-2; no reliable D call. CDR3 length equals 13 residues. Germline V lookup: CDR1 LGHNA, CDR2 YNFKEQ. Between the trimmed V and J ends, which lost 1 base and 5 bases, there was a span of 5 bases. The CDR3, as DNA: TGTGCCAGCAGCCAAGGTGAGACCGGGGAGCTGTTTTTT. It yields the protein CASSQGETGELFF.

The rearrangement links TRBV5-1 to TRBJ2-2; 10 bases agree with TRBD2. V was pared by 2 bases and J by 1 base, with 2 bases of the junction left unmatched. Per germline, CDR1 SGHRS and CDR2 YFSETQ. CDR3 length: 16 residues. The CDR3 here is CASSFVAGGNTGELFF. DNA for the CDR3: TGCGCCAGCAGCTTCGTAGCGGGAGGGAACACCGGGGAGCTGTTTTTT.

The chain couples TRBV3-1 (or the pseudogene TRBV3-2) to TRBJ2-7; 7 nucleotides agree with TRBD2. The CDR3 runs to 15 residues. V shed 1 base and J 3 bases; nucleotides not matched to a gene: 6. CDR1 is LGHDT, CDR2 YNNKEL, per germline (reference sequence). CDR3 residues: CASSQAGGLYYEQYF. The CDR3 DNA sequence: TGTGCCAGCAGCCAAGCGGGAGGACTGTACTACGAGCAGTACTTC.

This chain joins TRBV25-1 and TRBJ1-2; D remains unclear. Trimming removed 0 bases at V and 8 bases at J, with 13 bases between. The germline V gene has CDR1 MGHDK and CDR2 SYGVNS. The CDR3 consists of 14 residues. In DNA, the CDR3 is TGTGCCAGCAGTGAATATGGCACAGCATTAGGCTACACCTTC. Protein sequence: CASSEYGTALGYTF.

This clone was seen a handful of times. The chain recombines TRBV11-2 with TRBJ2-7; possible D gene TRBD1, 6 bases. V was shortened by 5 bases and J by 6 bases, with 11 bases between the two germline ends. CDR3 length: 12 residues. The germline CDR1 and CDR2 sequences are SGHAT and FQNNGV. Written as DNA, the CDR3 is TGTGCCAGCAGCGGCCAGGGGATCGAGCAGTACTTC. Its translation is CASSGQGIEQYF.

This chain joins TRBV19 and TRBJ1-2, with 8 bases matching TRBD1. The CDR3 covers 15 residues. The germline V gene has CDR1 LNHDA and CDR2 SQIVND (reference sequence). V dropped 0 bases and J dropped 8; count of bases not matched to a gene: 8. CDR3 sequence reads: CASSIDGNRGSGYTF. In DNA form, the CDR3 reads TGTGCCAGTAGTATAGATGGGAACAGGGGGAGCGGCTACACCTTC.

Here the CDR3 reads CASSLEPYGYTF. CDR3 nucleotides: TGCGCCAGCAGCCTGGAGCCCTATGGCTACACCTTC. V gene TRBV5-1 combines with J gene TRBJ1-2, with D uncertain. Germline CDR1 reads SGHRS; CDR2 reads YFSETQ. The length of the CDR3 is 12 residues. The V end lost 4 bases, the J end lost 4 bases, and 8 bases lay between the germline ends.

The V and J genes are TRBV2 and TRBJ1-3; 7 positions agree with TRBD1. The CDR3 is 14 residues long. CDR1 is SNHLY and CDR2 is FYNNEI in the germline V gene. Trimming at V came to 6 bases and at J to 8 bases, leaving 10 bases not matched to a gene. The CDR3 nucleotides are TGTGCCAGCAGACGGACAGGATTTCAAGACACCATATATTTT. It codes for CASRRTGFQDTIYF.

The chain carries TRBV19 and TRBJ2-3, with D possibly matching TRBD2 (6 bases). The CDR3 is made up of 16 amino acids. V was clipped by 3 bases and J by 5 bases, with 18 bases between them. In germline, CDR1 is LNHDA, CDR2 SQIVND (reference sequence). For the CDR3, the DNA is TGTGCCAGTAGTATTTTTGGGGAGGCCTTCAGAGATACGCAGTATTTT. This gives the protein CASSIFGEAFRDTQYF.

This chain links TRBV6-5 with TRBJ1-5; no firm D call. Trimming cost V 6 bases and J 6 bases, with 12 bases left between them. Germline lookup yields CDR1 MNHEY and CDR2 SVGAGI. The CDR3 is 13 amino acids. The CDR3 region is CASRFGLSQPQHF. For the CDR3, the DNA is TGTGCCAGCAGATTCGGACTTTCTCAGCCCCAGCATTTT.

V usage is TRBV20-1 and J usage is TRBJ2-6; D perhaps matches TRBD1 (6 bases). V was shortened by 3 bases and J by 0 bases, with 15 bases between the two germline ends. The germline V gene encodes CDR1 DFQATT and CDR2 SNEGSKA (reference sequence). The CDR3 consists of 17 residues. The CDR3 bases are TGCAGTGCTAGTGATCGACAGGATAACTCTGGGGCCAACGTCCTGACTTTC. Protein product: CSASDRQDNSGANVLTF.

The CDR3 DNA follows: TGCGCCAGCAGCCCGGACAGGGCCGGGGGCGAAAAACTGTTTTTT. It encodes CASSPDRAGGEKLFF. The V and J genes are TRBV5-1 and TRBJ1-4; 8 bases align to TRBD1. V gave up 4 bases and J gave up 8 bases; unmatched junction bases: 10. This CDR3 region has 15 residues. Germline CDR1 and CDR2: SGHRS and YFSETQ. The full variable domain, in which reference TRBV5-1 and TRBJ1-4 provide the parts outside the CDR3, is KAGVTQTPRYLIKTRGQQVTLSCSPISGHRSVSWYQQTPGQGLQFLFEYFSETQRNKGNFPGRFSGRQFSNSRSEMNVSTLELGDSALYLCASSPDRAGGEKLFFGSGTQLSVL.

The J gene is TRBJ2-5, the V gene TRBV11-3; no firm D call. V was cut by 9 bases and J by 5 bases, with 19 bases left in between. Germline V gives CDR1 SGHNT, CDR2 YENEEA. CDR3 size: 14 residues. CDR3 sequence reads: CASTSSWLGETQYF. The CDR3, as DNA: TGTGCCAGTACGTCGTCCTGGCTCGGGGAGACCCAGTACTTC. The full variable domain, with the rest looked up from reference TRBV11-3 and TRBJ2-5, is EAGVVQSPRYKIIEKKQPVAFWCNPISGHNTLYWYLQNLGQGPELLIRYENEEAVDDSQLPKDRFSAERLKGVDSTLKIQPAELGDSAVYLCASTSSWLGETQYFGPGTRLLVL.